This T cell receptor (beta chain) was profiled in a study of cytomegalovirus exposure and HLA in healthy donors. Overall study context: A preliminary data release comprised roughly 80 million unique TCRs obtained from HLA-typed donors.

Trimming left V 2 bases short and J 2 bases short, with 6 bases between. Germline V CDR1 and CDR2: MGHRA, YSYEKL. The CDR3 runs 13 residues. In the PCR, 60 Vbeta and 13 Jbeta primers were used. Data came from immunoSEQ multiplex PCR; TCRdb stores just in-frame clones and leaves some out. The table records 100,000 or so clones, 75% to 85% of them present only once. Study-level results: The classifier was said to identify cytomegalovirus status with high specificity and sensitivity. V- and J-gene trimming of TCR beta was linked (in a later analysis) to a missense DCLRE1C variant. Cytomegalovirus-associated TCR beta chains were listed, numbering 164.

In the case of this clone: Its target is unknown.

This chain uses TRBV4-1 with TRBJ1-2; tentative D call: TRBD1 (6 bases). The clonotype comes from a man aged 25 to 40 in good health and CMV-seronegative. The sample taken for sequencing was PBMCs. CDR3 sequence: CASSQQGNYGYTF. CDR3 nucleotides: TGCGCCAGCAGCCAACAGGGGAACTATGGCTACACCTTC.